The entry that follows covers one TCR beta chain sequence. Original handling: Using reference gene primer amplification, nucleated cell counts were estimated. Sequenced by immunoSEQ multiplex PCR; TCRdb stores in-frame clones only, minus some. V, J and clone size are taken as reported in that table, and D and trimming were inferred from the DNA itself. This sample has fewer than 250,000 clones, with 65% to 85% found just once. The V end lost 6 bases, the J end lost 2 bases, and 10 bases lay between the germline ends. The germline V gene encodes CDR1 MDHEN and CDR2 SYDVKM. This CDR3 comprises 13 residues. These data are taken from a study of blood T cell repertoires in COVID-19. Study-wide context: There were acute and convalescent COVID-19 samples, and they came from the United States, Italy and Spain.

The rearrangement joins TRBV28 to TRBJ1-1, with D maybe TRBD1 (6 bases). This TCR was sampled from a man in his fifties or sixties with active or convalescent COVID-19. The material sequenced was peripheral blood. The CDR3 DNA reads as TGTGCCAGCAGGGACAGTCTAAACACTGAAGCTTTCTTT. Residues: CASRDSLNTEAFF.